Sequencing of this TCR beta chain was carried out in a study of cytomegalovirus exposure and HLA in healthy donors. Study information: From HLA-typed donors, an early data release held approximately 85 million unique TCRs. The study's findings and limits: Listed as cytomegalovirus-associated were 150 or so TCR beta chains.

The CDR3 sequence is 13 residues long. The V gene end was trimmed by 5 bases and the J gene end by 1 base; junction bases not matched to a gene: 4. Germline V gene sequence: CDR1 GTSNPN, CDR2 SVGIG (reference sequence). 60 Vbeta and 13 Jbeta primers were used in PCR. TCRdb keeps only in-frame clones here, not all; method: immunoSEQ multiplex PCR. The profile shows some 160,000 clones, roughly 80% of them singletons. Comment on this clone: What it binds is unknown.

The rearrangement uses TRBV30 and TRBJ1-1, with 7 bases matching TRBD1. The clonotype was recovered from a man aged 50 to 60 in good health and CMV-seropositive. The specimen sequenced was PBMCs. The CDR3 here is CAWVGQTNTEAFF. The CDR3 DNA sequence: TGTGCCTGGGTGGGACAGACGAACACTGAAGCTTTCTTT.